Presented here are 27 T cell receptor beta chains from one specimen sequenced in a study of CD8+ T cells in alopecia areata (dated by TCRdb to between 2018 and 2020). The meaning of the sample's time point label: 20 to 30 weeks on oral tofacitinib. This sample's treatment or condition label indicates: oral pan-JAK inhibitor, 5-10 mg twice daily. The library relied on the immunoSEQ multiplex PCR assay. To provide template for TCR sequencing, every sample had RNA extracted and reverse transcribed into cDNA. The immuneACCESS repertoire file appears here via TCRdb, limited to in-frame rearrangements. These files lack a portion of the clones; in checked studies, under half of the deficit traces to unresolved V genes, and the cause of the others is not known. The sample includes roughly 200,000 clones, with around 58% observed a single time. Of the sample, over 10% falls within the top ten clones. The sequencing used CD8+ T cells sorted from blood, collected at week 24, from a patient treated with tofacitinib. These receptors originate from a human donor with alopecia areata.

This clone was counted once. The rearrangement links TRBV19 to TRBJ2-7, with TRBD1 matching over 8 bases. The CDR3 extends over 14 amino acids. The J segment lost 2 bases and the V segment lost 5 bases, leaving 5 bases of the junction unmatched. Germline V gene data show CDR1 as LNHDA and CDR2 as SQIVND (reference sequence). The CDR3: CASSAGQGTYEQYF. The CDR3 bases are TGTGCCAGTAGTGCTGGACAGGGAACCTACGAGCAGTACTTC.

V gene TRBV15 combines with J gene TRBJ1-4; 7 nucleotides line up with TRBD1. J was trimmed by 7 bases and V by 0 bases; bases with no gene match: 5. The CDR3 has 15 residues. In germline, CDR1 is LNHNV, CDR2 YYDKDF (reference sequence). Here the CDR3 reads CATSREGGDGEKLFF. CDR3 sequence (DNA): TGTGCCACCAGCAGAGAAGGGGGCGACGGTGAAAAACTGTTTTTT.

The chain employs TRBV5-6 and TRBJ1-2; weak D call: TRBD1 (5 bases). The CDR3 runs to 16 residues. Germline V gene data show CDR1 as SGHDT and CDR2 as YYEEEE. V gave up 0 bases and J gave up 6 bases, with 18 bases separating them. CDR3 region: CASSLEVVRGLDGYTF. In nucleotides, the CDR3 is TGTGCCAGCAGCTTGGAGGTTGTGCGGGGGTTGGATGGCTACACCTTC.

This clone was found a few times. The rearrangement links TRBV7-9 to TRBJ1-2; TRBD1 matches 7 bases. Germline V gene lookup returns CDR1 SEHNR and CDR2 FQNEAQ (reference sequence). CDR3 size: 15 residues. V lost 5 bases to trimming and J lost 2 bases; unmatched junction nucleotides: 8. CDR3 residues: CASSGTTGSNYGYTF. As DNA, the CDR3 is TGTGCCAGCAGCGGGACGACAGGGTCCAACTATGGCTACACCTTC.

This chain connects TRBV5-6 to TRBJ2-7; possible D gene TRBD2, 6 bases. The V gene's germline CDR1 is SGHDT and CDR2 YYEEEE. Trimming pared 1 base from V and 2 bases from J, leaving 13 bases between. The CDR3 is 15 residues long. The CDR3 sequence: CASSLKRGKTYEQYF. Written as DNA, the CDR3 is TGTGCCAGCAGCTTGAAACGGGGGAAAACCTACGAGCAGTACTTC.

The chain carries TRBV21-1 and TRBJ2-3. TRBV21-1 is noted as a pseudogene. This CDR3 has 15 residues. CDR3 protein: CASNNRGVVTDTQYF. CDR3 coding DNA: TGTGCCAGCAACAACCGAGGGGTCGTCACAGATACGCAGTATTTT.

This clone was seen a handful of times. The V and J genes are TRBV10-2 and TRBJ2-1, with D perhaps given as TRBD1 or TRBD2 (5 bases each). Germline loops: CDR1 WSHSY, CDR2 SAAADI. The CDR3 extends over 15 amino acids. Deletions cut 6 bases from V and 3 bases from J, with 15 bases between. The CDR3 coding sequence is TGCGCCAGCAGAACCACGGGACGGATCTACAATGAGCAGTTCTTC. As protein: CASRTTGRIYNEQFF.

DNA for the CDR3: TGCAGCGTTGGGGTCAATGAGCAGTTCTTC. Residues: CSVGVNEQFF. This sequence joins TRBV29-1 and TRBJ2-1, with unresolved D. V lost 4 bases to trimming and J lost 6 bases, with 4 bases between them. The V gene's germline CDR1 is SQVTM and CDR2 ANQGSEA. The CDR3 has 10 amino acids.

The CDR3 DNA follows: TGCGCCAGCAGCTACGGGACAGACTCCTACGAGCAGTACTTC. This encodes CASSYGTDSYEQYF. The chain employs TRBV5-1 and TRBJ2-5, with TRBD1 matching over 7 bases. The DNA end is more similar to TRBJ2-7, so the J call may be wrong. Germline V gene lookup returns CDR1 SGHRS and CDR2 YFSETQ. The CDR3 contains 14 residues.

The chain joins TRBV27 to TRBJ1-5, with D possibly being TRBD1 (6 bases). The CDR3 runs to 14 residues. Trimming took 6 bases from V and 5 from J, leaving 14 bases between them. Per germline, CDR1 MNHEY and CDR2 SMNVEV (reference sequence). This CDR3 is CASRPSGGHQPQHF. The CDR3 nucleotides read TGTGCCAGCAGACCCAGCGGGGGGCATCAGCCCCAGCATTTT.

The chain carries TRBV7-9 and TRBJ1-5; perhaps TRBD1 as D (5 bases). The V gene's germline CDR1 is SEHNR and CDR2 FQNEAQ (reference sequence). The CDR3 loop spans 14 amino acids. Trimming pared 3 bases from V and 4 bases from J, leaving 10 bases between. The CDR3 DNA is TGTGCCAGCAGCTTGGGCAGGGCAAATCAGCCCCAGCATTTT. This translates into CASSLGRANQPQHF.

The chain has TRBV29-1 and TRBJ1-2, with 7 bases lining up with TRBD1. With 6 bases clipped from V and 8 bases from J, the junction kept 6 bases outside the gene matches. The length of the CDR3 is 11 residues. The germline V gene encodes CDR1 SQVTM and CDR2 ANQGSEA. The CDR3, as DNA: TGCAGCGTGGAACAGGGGTGGGGCTACACCTTC. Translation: CSVEQGWGYTF.

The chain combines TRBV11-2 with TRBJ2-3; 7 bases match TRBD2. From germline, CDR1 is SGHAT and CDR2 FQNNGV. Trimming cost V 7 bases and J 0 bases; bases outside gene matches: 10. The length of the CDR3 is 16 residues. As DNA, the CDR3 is TGTGCCAGCACCGGACCATGGCGGGAGAGCACAGATACGCAGTATTTT. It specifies CASTGPWRESTDTQYF.

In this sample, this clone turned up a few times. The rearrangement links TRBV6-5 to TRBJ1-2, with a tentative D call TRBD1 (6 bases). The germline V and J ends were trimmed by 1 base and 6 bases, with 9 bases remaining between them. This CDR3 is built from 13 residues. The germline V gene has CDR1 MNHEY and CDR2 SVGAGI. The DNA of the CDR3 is TGTGCCAGCAGTTACTTTACAGGGCATGGCTACACCTTC. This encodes CASSYFTGHGYTF.

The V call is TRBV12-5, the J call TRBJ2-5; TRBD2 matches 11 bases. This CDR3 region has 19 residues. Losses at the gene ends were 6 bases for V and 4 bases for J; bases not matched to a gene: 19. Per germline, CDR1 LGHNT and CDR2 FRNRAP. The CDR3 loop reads CASGLIRASGGPSRETQYF. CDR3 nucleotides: TGTGCTAGTGGGCTAATAAGGGCTAGCGGGGGGCCTTCACGAGAGACCCAGTACTTC. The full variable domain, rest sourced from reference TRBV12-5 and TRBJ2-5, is DARVTQTPRHKVTEMGQEVTMRCQPILGHNTVFWYRQTMMQGLELLAYFRNRAPLDDSGMPKDRFSAEMPDATLATLKIQPSEPRDSAVYFCASGLIRASGGPSRETQYFGPGTRLLVL.

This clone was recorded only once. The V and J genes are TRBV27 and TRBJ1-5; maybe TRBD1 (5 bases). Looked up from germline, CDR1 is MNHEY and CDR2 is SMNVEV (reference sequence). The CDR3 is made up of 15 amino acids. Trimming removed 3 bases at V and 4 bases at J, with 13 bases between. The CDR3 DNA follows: TGTGCCAGCAGTTTTGGGGGGGTTGGGAATCAGCCCCAGCATTTT. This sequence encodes CASSFGGVGNQPQHF.

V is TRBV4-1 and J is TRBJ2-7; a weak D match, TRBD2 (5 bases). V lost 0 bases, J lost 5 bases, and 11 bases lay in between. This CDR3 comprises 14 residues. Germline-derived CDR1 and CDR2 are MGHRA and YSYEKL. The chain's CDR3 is CASSQDPSGDEQYF. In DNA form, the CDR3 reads TGCGCCAGCAGCCAAGATCCCTCCGGGGACGAGCAGTACTTC.

In DNA form, the CDR3 reads TGTGCCTGGAGTGGGGGTGAAGCTTTCTTT. As protein: CAWSGGEAFF. The V and J genes are TRBV30 and TRBJ1-1; no definite D call. Germline CDR1 is GTSNPN and CDR2 is SVGIG (reference sequence). V was cut by 1 base and J by 7 bases, with 4 bases left in between. CDR3 length: 10 residues.

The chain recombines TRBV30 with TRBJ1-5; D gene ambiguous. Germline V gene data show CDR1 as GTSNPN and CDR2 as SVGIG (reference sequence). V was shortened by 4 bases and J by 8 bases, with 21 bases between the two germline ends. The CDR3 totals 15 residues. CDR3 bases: TGTGCCTGGATTCTCCGGGCCCCTTTGGTTAAGCCCCAGCATTTT. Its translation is CAWILRAPLVKPQHF.

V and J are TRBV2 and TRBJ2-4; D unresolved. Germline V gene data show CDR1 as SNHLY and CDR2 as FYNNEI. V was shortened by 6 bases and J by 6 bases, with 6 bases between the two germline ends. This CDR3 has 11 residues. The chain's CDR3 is CASRGSNIQYF. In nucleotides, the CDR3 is TGTGCCAGCAGAGGGTCAAACATTCAGTACTTC.

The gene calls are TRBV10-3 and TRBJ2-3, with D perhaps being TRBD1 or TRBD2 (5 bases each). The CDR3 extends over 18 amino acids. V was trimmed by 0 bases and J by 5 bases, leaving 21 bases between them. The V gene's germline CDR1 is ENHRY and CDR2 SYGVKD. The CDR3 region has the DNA TGTGCCATCAGTGAGTCGACATTTCGGGGCGCGAGTGGAGATACGCAGTATTTT. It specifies CAISESTFRGASGDTQYF.

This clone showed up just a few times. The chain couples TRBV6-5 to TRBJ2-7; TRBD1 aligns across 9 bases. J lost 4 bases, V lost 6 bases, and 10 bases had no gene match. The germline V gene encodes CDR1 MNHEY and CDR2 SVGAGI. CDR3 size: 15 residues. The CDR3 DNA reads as TGTGCCAGCAGCCTCACGGGACAGGGTAATTACGAGCAGTACTTC. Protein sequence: CASSLTGQGNYEQYF.

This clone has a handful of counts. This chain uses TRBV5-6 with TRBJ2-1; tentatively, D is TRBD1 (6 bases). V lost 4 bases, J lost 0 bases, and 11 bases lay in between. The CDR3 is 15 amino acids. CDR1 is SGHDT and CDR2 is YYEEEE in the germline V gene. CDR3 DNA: TGTGCCAGCAGCCGCGGACAGAGCTCCTACAATGAGCAGTTCTTC. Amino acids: CASSRGQSSYNEQFF.

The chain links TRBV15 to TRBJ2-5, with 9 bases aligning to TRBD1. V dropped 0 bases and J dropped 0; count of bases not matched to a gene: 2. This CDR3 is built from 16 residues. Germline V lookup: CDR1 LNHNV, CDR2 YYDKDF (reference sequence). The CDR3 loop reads CATSREGTGHQETQYF. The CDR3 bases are TGTGCCACCAGCAGAGAAGGGACAGGGCACCAAGAGACCCAGTACTTC.

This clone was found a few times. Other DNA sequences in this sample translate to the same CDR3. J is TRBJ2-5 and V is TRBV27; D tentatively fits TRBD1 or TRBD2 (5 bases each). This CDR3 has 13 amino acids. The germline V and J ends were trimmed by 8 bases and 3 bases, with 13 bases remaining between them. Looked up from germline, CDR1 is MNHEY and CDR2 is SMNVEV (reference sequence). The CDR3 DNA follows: TGTGCCAGCTCGTCTTGGGGGAAAGAGACCCAGTACTTC. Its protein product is CASSSWGKETQYF.

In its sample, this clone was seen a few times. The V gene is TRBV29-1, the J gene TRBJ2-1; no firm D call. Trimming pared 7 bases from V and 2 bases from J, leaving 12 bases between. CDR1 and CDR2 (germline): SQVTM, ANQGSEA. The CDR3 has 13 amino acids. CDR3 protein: CSGVGYTYNEQFF. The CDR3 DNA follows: TGCAGCGGGGTTGGATATACCTACAATGAGCAGTTCTTC.

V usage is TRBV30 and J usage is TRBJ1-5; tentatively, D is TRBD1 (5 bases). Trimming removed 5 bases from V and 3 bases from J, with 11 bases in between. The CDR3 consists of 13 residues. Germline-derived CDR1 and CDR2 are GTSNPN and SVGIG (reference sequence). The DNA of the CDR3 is TGTGCCTGGGCTCGAGGGACCAATCAGCCCCAGCATTTT. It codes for CAWARGTNQPQHF.